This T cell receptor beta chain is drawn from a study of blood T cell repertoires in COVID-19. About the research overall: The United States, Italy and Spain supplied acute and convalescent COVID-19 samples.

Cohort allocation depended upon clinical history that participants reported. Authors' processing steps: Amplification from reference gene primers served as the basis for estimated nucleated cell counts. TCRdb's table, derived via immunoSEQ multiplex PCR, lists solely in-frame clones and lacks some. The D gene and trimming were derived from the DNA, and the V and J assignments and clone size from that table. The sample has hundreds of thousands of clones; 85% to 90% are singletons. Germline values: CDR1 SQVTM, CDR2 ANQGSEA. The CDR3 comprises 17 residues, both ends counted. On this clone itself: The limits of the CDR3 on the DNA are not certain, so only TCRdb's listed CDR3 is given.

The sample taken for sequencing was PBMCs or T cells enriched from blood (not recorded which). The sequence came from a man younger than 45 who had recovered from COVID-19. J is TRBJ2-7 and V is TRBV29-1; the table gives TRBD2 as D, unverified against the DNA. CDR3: CSVGPGLAVGELSEQYF.